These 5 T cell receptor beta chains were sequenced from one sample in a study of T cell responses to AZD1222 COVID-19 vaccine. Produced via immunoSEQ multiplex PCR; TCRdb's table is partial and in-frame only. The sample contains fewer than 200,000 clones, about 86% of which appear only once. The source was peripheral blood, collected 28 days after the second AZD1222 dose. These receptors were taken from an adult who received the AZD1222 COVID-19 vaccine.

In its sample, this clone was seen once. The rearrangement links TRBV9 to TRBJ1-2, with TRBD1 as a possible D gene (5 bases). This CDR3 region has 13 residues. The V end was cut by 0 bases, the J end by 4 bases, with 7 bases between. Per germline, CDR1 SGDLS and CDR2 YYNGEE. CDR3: CASSVAGGYGYTF. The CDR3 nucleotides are TGTGCCAGCAGCGTAGCGGGGGGCTATGGCTACACCTTC.

The CDR3 protein is CASSFTSGVPRELFF. Written as DNA, the CDR3 is TGCGCCAGCAGCTTCACTAGCGGGGTCCCCCGGGAGCTGTTTTTT. The J gene is TRBJ2-2, the V gene TRBV5-1; 10 nucleotides align to TRBD2. The J segment lost 9 bases and the V segment lost 2 bases, leaving 7 bases of the junction unmatched. The germline V gene has CDR1 SGHRS and CDR2 YFSETQ. CDR3 length: 15 residues.

The CDR3 loop is CASSLNWANEKLFF. The CDR3 nucleotides read TGTGCCAGCAGCCTAAACTGGGCTAATGAAAAACTGTTTTTT. The V call is TRBV3-1 (or the pseudogene TRBV3-2), the J call TRBJ1-4; D ambiguous. The CDR3 sequence is 14 residues long. With 4 bases removed from V and 3 bases from J, the gap between germline ends came to 9 bases. CDR1 and CDR2 from the germline V gene are LGHDT and YNNKEL (reference sequence).

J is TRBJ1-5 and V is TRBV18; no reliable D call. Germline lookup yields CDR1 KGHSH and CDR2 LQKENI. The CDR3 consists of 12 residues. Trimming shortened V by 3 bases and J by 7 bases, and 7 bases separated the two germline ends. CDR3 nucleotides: TGTGCCAGCTCACCCGTAGGACAGCCCCAGCATTTT. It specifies CASSPVGQPQHF.

CDR3 protein: CASSPRRQVPYEQYF. The CDR3 DNA sequence: TGTGCCAGCAGTCCGCGTCGACAGGTCCCCTACGAGCAGTACTTC. This chain connects TRBV27 to TRBJ2-7; weak D call: TRBD1 (6 bases). Germline CDR1 reads MNHEY; CDR2 reads SMNVEV (reference sequence). The germline V and J ends were trimmed by 5 bases and 2 bases, with 16 bases remaining between them. The CDR3 loop spans 15 amino acids.